Listed below are T cell receptor beta chains from one sample, sequenced in a study of response to subunit inactivated influenza vaccine. One entry per CDR3 protein results from TCRdb running MiXCR on the RT-PCR reads. This table holds about 540,000 distinct CDR3 sequences, approximately 24% found once. These data were also filed under a second study, of T cells expressing NK-cell markers.

Sequencing used CD4+ T cells sorted from PBMCs, obtained roughly 13 days after vaccination. The origin of the receptors is a man aged 45 to 65 who received an inactivated influenza vaccine. The CDR3 runs from the conserved cysteine through the conserved F or W.

>TRBV12-3/TRBV12-4|TRBJ1-1
CASRALGGTEAFF
>TRBV29-1|TRBJ2-1
CSVEIGTDRFF
>TRBV4-3|TRBJ1-2
CASSQDRANYGYTF
>TRBV4-3|TRBJ2-1
CASSQDWLANNEQFF
>TRBV3-1|TRBJ2-1
CASSQEGTIQQFF
>TRBV29-1|TRBJ2-7
CSVFSGGGYEQYF
>TRBV29-1|TRBJ1-1
CSADQGATEAFF
>TRBV28|TRBJ2-5
CASRQQGSHRETQYF
>TRBV5-1|TRBJ1-1
CASSLRASVNTEAFF
>TRBV15|TRBJ1-2
CATSRDMVTARSNYGYTF
>TRBV6-5|TRBJ1-1
CASSPGWTEAFF
>TRBV20-1|TRBJ2-7
CSARGTGGAFPGEQYF
>TRBV6-2/TRBV6-3|TRBJ2-7
CATTATGYEQYF
>TRBV25-1|TRBJ2-7
CASSESGQRSYEQYF
>TRBV10-3|TRBJ2-7
CAISRDRGFGLAGGEQYF
>TRBV6-6|TRBJ2-5
CASTNRSETQYF
>TRBV19|TRBJ1-1
CASSTTGTGAMNTEAFF
>TRBV7-9|TRBJ1-6
CASTPFLAQVGSPLHF
>TRBV5-5|TRBJ2-7
CASSLAGWSSYEQYF
>TRBV5-1|TRBJ2-1
CASSLGTNNNEQFF
>TRBV7-2|TRBJ2-5
CASSLAAWGWGLTETQYF
>TRBV20-1|TRBJ1-5
CSARDPGQNNQPQHF
>TRBV5-1|TRBJ2-3
CASSWSGHSTDTQYF
>TRBV7-9|TRBJ1-2
CASSLLRQPNYGYTF
>TRBV30|TRBJ1-5
CAWSLGQGYQPQHF
>TRBV20-1|TRBJ2-3
CSARGHGTSTDTQYF
>TRBV20-1|TRBJ2-5
CSATSGRAAETQYF
>TRBV5-4|TRBJ2-5
CASSWGLAGQETQYF
>TRBV10-3|TRBJ2-5
CAIRHGGQDQETQYF
>TRBV6-1|TRBJ2-1
CASEESSYNEQFF
>TRBV14|TRBJ2-7
CASSPTGFSYEQYF
>TRBV11-3|TRBJ1-1
CASSSTAGLNTEAFF
>TRBV5-6|TRBJ1-1
CASSWVSNTEAFF
>TRBV4-3|TRBJ1-4
CASSPDWVGGGEKLFF
>TRBV5-6|TRBJ2-3
CASSLGDREADTQYF